Presented here are 17 T cell receptor beta chains from one specimen sequenced in a study of PD-1 blockade in mismatch repair-deficient tumors. The data were produced by immunoSEQ multiplex PCR, yet TCRdb's version contains in-frame clones alone and is incomplete. Among approximately 110,000 clones, about 80% were seen once, and the ten largest hold 4% to 6%. The sequences come from peripheral blood, collected 60 weeks after starting pembrolizumab. Receptor source: an adult with mismatch repair-deficient cancer.

This sequence joins TRBV29-1 and TRBJ1-2, with 8 bases matching TRBD1. The V gene's germline CDR1 is SQVTM and CDR2 ANQGSEA. The trim removed 4 bases at V and 0 bases at J, leaving 1 base unmatched. CDR3 size: 13 residues. CDR3: CSVGGQANYGYTF. CDR3 coding DNA: TGCAGCGTTGGGGGACAGGCTAACTATGGCTACACCTTC.

V and J are TRBV5-6 and TRBJ2-7; 12 nucleotides agree with TRBD2. This CDR3 has 15 residues. CDR1 and CDR2 (germline): SGHDT, YYEEEE. V shed 3 bases, J shed 2 bases, and the junction held 3 bases outside the gene matches. The CDR3 DNA reads as TGTGCCAGCAGCTCTCTAGCGGGAGGGACCTACGAGCAGTACTTC. The encoded protein is CASSSLAGGTYEQYF. Looking up the rest from reference TRBV5-6 and TRBJ2-7 gives the full variable domain: DAGVTQSPTHLIKTRGQQVTLRCSPKSGHDTVSWYQQALGQGPQFIFQYYEEEERQRGNFPDRFSGHQFPNYSSELNVNALLLGDSALYLCASSSLAGGTYEQYFGPGTRLTVT.

The chain uses TRBV7-3 and TRBJ2-2; D unresolved. With 1 base removed from V and 6 bases from J, the gap between germline ends came to 3 bases. Germline assignment: CDR1 SGHTA and CDR2 FQGTGA. The CDR3 covers 12 residues. The DNA for the CDR3 is TGTGCCAGCAGCTTAAGTCCCGGGGAGCTGTTTTTT. It yields the protein CASSLSPGELFF.

The chain is built from TRBV4-2 and TRBJ2-7, with D maybe TRBD2 (6 bases). CDR3 size: 12 residues. Germline CDR1 reads LGHNA; CDR2 reads YNFKEQ. Trimming removed 4 bases at V and 6 bases at J, with 10 bases between. This CDR3 is CASSLGRGEQYF. Written as DNA, the CDR3 is TGTGCCAGCAGCCTGGGGCGGGGCGAGCAGTACTTC.

V is TRBV6-6 and J is TRBJ1-5; D uncertain. This CDR3 is built from 16 residues. The V gene lost 6 bases and the J gene lost 7 bases, with 22 bases spanning the gap. Germline assignment: CDR1 MNHNY and CDR2 SVGAGI (reference sequence). The CDR3 DNA reads TGTGCCAGCAGCCACCTCCAGGCAGGCGCCAGACAGCCCCAGCATTTT. Residues: CASSHLQAGARQPQHF.

This sequence joins TRBV4-1 and TRBJ2-2; D is unclear. Per the germline V gene, CDR1 is MGHRA and CDR2 is YSYEKL. The CDR3 length is 15 residues. V dropped 0 bases and J dropped 3 bases, with 8 bases sitting between them. The CDR3 region is CASSQEVGYTGELFF. The CDR3, as DNA: TGCGCCAGCAGCCAAGAAGTGGGTTACACCGGGGAGCTGTTTTTT.

The rearrangement uses TRBV6-5 and TRBJ2-2; D not certain. The germline V and J ends were trimmed by 5 bases and 6 bases, with 7 bases remaining between them. Germline loops: CDR1 MNHEY, CDR2 SVGAGI. The CDR3 is made up of 12 amino acids. This CDR3 reads CASSPSAGELFF. For the CDR3, the DNA is TGTGCCAGCAGTCCTTCAGCCGGGGAGCTGTTTTTT.

In nucleotides, the CDR3 is TGTGCCAGCAGTATGAACCGGGAGGGCCAAGAGACCCAGTACTTC. It codes for CASSMNREGQETQYF. The gene calls are TRBV6-1 and TRBJ2-5, with TRBD2 matching over 8 bases. V was clipped by 5 bases and J by 1 base; unmatched bases: 6. The CDR3 covers 15 residues. Germline CDR1 MNHNS, CDR2 SASEGT.

There are a few counts of this clone. The rearrangement joins TRBV9 to TRBJ2-2, with 10 nucleotides matching TRBD1. V lost 3 bases, J lost 4 bases, and 3 bases stayed unmatched. CDR3 length equals 15 residues. In germline, CDR1 is SGDLS, CDR2 YYNGEE. The DNA for the CDR3 is TGTGCCAGCAGCGGGGGACAGGGGATCACCGGGGAGCTGTTTTTT. As protein: CASSGGQGITGELFF.

This clone was seen a handful of times. The V call is TRBV7-6, the J call TRBJ2-7; D tentatively reads TRBD1 or TRBD2 (5 bases each). Trimming took off 5 bases at V and 5 bases at J, with 16 bases between the two ends. Germline-derived CDR1 and CDR2 are SGHVS and FNYEAQ. The CDR3 is made up of 14 amino acids. The CDR3 is CASSLRDGPNEQYF. Written as DNA, the CDR3 is TGTGCCAGCAGCCTACGGGACGGTCCCAACGAGCAGTACTTC.

The V call is TRBV10-3, the J call TRBJ1-2; a weak D match, TRBD1 (6 bases). The germline CDR1 and CDR2 sequences are ENHRY and SYGVKD. The CDR3 is 13 amino acids. The V and J ends lost 6 bases and 4 bases respectively, with 12 bases between them. This CDR3 reads CAIRDSLLYGYTF. The DNA for the CDR3 is TGTGCCATCAGGGACAGCCTTCTCTATGGCTACACCTTC.

This chain uses TRBV5-1 with TRBJ2-5, with D unclear. Trimming removed 0 bases at V and 5 bases at J, with 14 bases between. The germline CDR1 and CDR2 sequences are SGHRS and YFSETQ. CDR3 length equals 15 residues. The CDR3 spells CASSLVPLKGETQYF. As DNA, the CDR3 is TGCGCCAGCAGCTTGGTACCGCTAAAAGGGGAGACCCAGTACTTC.

The chain uses TRBV6-5 and TRBJ2-7, with D maybe TRBD2 (6 bases). Germline V CDR1 and CDR2: MNHEY, SVGAGI. This CDR3 is built from 14 residues. The germline V and J ends were trimmed by 5 bases and 6 bases, with 17 bases remaining between them. CDR3 bases: TGTGCCAGCAGTGAAGGCGGGATAGGGGTCGAGCAGTACTTC. Amino acids: CASSEGGIGVEQYF.

The chain employs TRBV13 and TRBJ1-4; D is perhaps TRBD1 (6 bases). This CDR3 has 17 amino acids. Germline CDR1 is PRHDT and CDR2 is FYEKMQ (reference sequence). V lost 3 bases, J lost 7 bases, and 21 bases lay in between. The CDR3 DNA reads as TGTGCCAGCAGCTTCGGGGGGCGTTTTGTTGTGGGTGAAAAACTGTTTTTT. It is translated as CASSFGGRFVVGEKLFF. Full variable domain (remainder filled in from reference TRBV13 and TRBJ1-4): AAGVIQSPRHLIKEKRETATLKCYPIPRHDTVYWYQQGPGQDPQFLISFYEKMQSDKGSIPDRFSAQQFSDYHSELNMSSLELGDSALYFCASSFGGRFVVGEKLFFGSGTQLSVL.

This clone was recorded once. The chain recombines TRBV7-9 with TRBJ1-1; no clear D. V was cut by 5 bases and J by 4 bases, with 29 bases left in between. The CDR3 loop spans 19 amino acids. Germline lookup yields CDR1 SEHNR and CDR2 FQNEAQ (reference sequence). This chain's CDR3 is CASSRLNELPGVKSTEAFF. CDR3 coding DNA: TGTGCCAGCAGCCGACTAAACGAATTACCTGGGGTTAAGAGCACTGAAGCTTTCTTT.

V gene TRBV2 combines with J gene TRBJ2-7; TRBD2 matches 10 bases. After removal of 1 base from V and 6 bases from J, the junction contained 6 bases not matched to a gene. Per the germline V gene, CDR1 is SNHLY and CDR2 is FYNNEI. CDR3 length equals 15 residues. The CDR3 DNA reads as TGTGCCAGCAGTGAAGAGACTAGCGGGTTGAGCGAGCAGTACTTC. This encodes CASSEETSGLSEQYF.

CDR3 protein: CASSFVSTDRAYNEQFF. The CDR3 bases are TGTGCCAGCAGCTTTGTGTCCACGGACAGGGCCTACAATGAGCAGTTCTTC. The genes are TRBV11-2 and TRBJ2-1; TRBD1 aligns across 8 bases. In germline, CDR1 is SGHAT, CDR2 FQNNGV. The V segment lost 3 bases and the J segment 2 bases; nucleotides outside the gene matches: 9. The length of the CDR3 is 17 residues.